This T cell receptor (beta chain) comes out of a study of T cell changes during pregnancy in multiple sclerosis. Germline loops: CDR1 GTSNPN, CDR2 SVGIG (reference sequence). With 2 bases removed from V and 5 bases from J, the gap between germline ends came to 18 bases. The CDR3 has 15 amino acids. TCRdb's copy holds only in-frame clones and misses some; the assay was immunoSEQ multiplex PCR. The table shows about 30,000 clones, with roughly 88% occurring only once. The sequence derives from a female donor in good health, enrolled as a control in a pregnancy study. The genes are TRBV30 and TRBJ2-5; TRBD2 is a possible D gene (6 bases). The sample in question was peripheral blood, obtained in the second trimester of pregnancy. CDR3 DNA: TGTGCCTGGAGTATCTCTCCGGGGGTGAGGGAGACCCAGTACTTC. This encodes CAWSISPGVRETQYF.